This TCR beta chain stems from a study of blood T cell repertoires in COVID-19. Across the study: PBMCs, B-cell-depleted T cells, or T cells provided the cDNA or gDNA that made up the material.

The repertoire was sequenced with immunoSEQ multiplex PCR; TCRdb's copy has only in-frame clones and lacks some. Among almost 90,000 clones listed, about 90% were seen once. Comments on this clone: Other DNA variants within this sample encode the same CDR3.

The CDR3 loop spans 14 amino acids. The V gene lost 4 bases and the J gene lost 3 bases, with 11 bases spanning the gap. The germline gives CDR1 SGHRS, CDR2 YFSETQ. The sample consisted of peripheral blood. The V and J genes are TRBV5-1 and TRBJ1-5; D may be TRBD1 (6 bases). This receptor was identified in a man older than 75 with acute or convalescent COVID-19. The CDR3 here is CASSPTGPNQPQHF. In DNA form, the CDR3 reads TGCGCCAGCAGCCCCACAGGGCCCAATCAGCCCCAGCATTTT.